The next 23 T cell receptor beta chains were all read from a single sample in a study of cytomegalovirus exposure and HLA in healthy donors. The PCR had 60 Vbeta and 13 Jbeta primers. Some clones are missing from TCRdb's copy, which holds only in-frame ones; the method was immunoSEQ multiplex PCR. The data contain approximately 170,000 clones, approximately 81% of them singletons. What was sequenced was PBMCs. Receptor source: a woman aged 45 to 65 in good health and CMV-seronegative.

CDR3 region: CASSSLVEARGKGDTQYF. Written as DNA, the CDR3 is TGTGCCAGCAGCTCGTTGGTCGAGGCTAGGGGGAAGGGGGATACGCAGTATTTT. V and J are TRBV5-4 and TRBJ2-3; D might be TRBD1 (6 bases). Looked up from germline, CDR1 is SGHNT and CDR2 is YYREEE (reference sequence). The CDR3 is 18 amino acids. Deletions cut 3 bases from V and 6 bases from J, with 26 bases between. The variable domain in full, completed from reference TRBV5-4 and TRBJ2-3, reads ETGVTQSPTHLIKTRGQQVTLRCSSQSGHNTVSWYQQALGQGPQFIFQYYREEENGRGNFPPRFSGLQFPNYSSELNVNALELDDSALYLCASSSLVEARGKGDTQYFGPGTRLTVL.

V is TRBV7-8 and J is TRBJ2-7, with 12 bases matching TRBD2. This CDR3 has 15 amino acids. Germline V gives CDR1 SGHVS, CDR2 FQNEAQ. The V and J ends lost 4 bases and 5 bases, in that order; junction bases with no gene match: 6. The CDR3 DNA is TGTGCCAGCAGCTATCTAGCGGGAGGGAGCGACGAGCAGTACTTC. Residues: CASSYLAGGSDEQYF.

V is TRBV4-2 and J is TRBJ2-1, with TRBD2 as a possible D gene (6 bases). CDR1 and CDR2 from the germline V gene are LGHNA and YNFKEQ. The CDR3 consists of 14 residues. V lost 0 bases to trimming and J lost 4 bases, with 7 bases between them. The CDR3 loop is CASSQERDYNEQFF. The CDR3 bases are TGTGCCAGCAGCCAAGAGCGGGATTACAATGAGCAGTTCTTC.

The V call is TRBV7-9, the J call TRBJ1-3, with 9 bases identical to TRBD1. V lost 5 bases, J lost 2 bases, and 10 bases stayed unmatched. This CDR3 spans 17 amino acids. The germline gives CDR1 SEHNR, CDR2 FQNEAQ (reference sequence). For the CDR3, the DNA is TGTGCCAGCAGCACCGGGACAGGGTTTTTGGCTGGAAACACCATATATTTT. Its translation: CASSTGTGFLAGNTIYF.

The chain is built from TRBV19 and TRBJ1-2, with 7 bases that match TRBD1. V was pared by 3 bases and J by 4 bases, with 8 bases of the junction left unmatched. CDR3 length: 15 amino acids. From germline, CDR1 is LNHDA and CDR2 SQIVND (reference sequence). The CDR3 DNA follows: TGTGCCAGTAGTATGGAACGACAGGGAGTCTATGGCTACACCTTC. This gives the protein CASSMERQGVYGYTF. The complete variable domain, with remaining parts taken from reference TRBV19 and TRBJ1-2, reads DGGITQSPKYLFRKEGQNVTLSCEQNLNHDAMYWYRQDPGQGLRLIYYSQIVNDFQKGDIAEGYSVSREKKESFPLTVTSAQKNPTAFYLCASSMERQGVYGYTFGSGTRLTVV.

The V call is TRBV2, the J call TRBJ2-5; TRBD1 matches 9 bases. The CDR3 length is 15 residues. V dropped 2 bases and J dropped 5; count of bases not matched to a gene: 6. Germline CDR1 SNHLY, CDR2 FYNNEI. The CDR3 here is CASSESGTGWETQYF. CDR3 in DNA: TGTGCCAGCAGTGAATCTGGGACAGGGTGGGAGACCCAGTACTTC. Complete variable domain (other parts from reference TRBV2 and TRBJ2-5): EPEVTQTPSHQVTQMGQEVILRCVPISNHLYFYWYRQILGQKVEFLVSFYNNEISEKSEIFDDQFSVERPDGSNFTLKIRSTKLEDSAMYFCASSESGTGWETQYFGPGTRLLVL.

This sequence joins TRBV7-9 and TRBJ2-6; tentatively, D is TRBD2 (5 bases). Between the trimmed V and J ends, which lost 3 bases and 0 bases, there was a span of 9 bases. The CDR3 runs to 16 residues. From germline, CDR1 is SEHNR and CDR2 FQNEAQ (reference sequence). CDR3 in amino acids: CASSLAAGSGANVLTF. In nucleotides, the CDR3 is TGTGCCAGCAGCTTGGCGGCGGGCTCTGGGGCCAACGTCCTGACTTTC. Full variable domain (remainder filled in from reference TRBV7-9 and TRBJ2-6): DTGVSQNPRHKITKRGQNVTFRCDPISEHNRLYWYRQTLGQGPEFLTYFQNEAQLEKSRLLSDRFSAERPKGSFSTLEIQRTEQGDSAMYLCASSLAAGSGANVLTFGAGSRLTVL.

This clone was observed a single time. The chain couples TRBV5-4 to TRBJ2-7; D is ambiguous. Between the trimmed V and J ends, which lost 4 bases and 4 bases, there was a span of 15 bases. Germline values: CDR1 SGHNT, CDR2 YYREEE (reference sequence). The CDR3 covers 14 residues. The chain's CDR3 is CASSRVRYRYEQYF. CDR3 in DNA: TGTGCCAGCAGCCGAGTGAGGTATAGGTACGAGCAGTACTTC. Looking up the rest from reference TRBV5-4 and TRBJ2-7 gives the full variable domain: ETGVTQSPTHLIKTRGQQVTLRCSSQSGHNTVSWYQQALGQGPQFIFQYYREEENGRGNFPPRFSGLQFPNYSSELNVNALELDDSALYLCASSRVRYRYEQYFGPGTRLTVT.

This clone was detected once. The chain carries TRBV25-1 and TRBJ1-4; TRBD1 aligns across 7 bases. Germline V gene lookup returns CDR1 MGHDK and CDR2 SYGVNS. The ends lost 3 bases at V and 5 bases at J; junction bases unmatched: 9. The CDR3 is 16 amino acids. As DNA, the CDR3 is TGTGCCAGCAGTGACTTAAGGGGGCTAGGGAATGAAAAACTGTTTTTT. Protein product: CASSDLRGLGNEKLFF.

The chain has TRBV9 and TRBJ2-6; the D gene is possibly TRBD2 (5 bases). Germline loops: CDR1 SGDLS, CDR2 YYNGEE. V was shortened by 3 bases and J by 4 bases, with 20 bases between the two germline ends. This CDR3 is built from 18 residues. CDR3 protein: CASSGESPVPLGANVLTF. The DNA for the CDR3 is TGTGCCAGCAGCGGGGAGTCTCCGGTTCCGCTCGGGGCCAACGTCCTGACTTTC.

The V gene is TRBV6-5, the J gene TRBJ1-5; D is unclear. The CDR3 has 13 amino acids. Germline V gene data show CDR1 as MNHEY and CDR2 as SVGAGI. Trimming removed 7 bases at V and 5 bases at J, with 12 bases between. The CDR3 loop is CASNYRWDQPQHF. As DNA, the CDR3 is TGTGCCAGCAACTACCGGTGGGATCAGCCCCAGCATTTT.

This clone was seen a handful of times. V and J are TRBV6-5 and TRBJ2-7, with 7 bases matching TRBD2. CDR1 and CDR2 (germline): MNHEY, SVGAGI. CDR3 length: 14 residues. V dropped 6 bases and J dropped 5; count of bases not matched to a gene: 10. The DNA for the CDR3 is TGTGCCAGCAGCCGGCTAGCGGAGGGGAACGAGCAGTACTTC. This codes for CASSRLAEGNEQYF.

The gene calls are TRBV11-2 and TRBJ1-1, with D possibly TRBD1 on 5 matching bases. V lost 2 bases to trimming and J lost 8 bases, with 9 bases between them. The length of the CDR3 is 12 residues. Germline CDR1 and CDR2: SGHAT and FQNNGV. The CDR3, as DNA: TGTGCCAGCAGCTTAAAGGGGCCCGAAGCTTTCTTT. This codes for CASSLKGPEAFF. Full variable domain (missing parts from reference TRBV11-2 and TRBJ1-1): EAGVAQSPRYKIIEKRQSVAFWCNPISGHATLYWYQQILGQGPKLLIQFQNNGVVDDSQLPKDRFSAERLKGVDSTLKIQPAKLEDSAVYLCASSLKGPEAFFGQGTRLTVV.

The chain carries TRBV19 and TRBJ1-2, with D possibly TRBD1 on 5 matching bases. Germline V lookup: CDR1 LNHDA, CDR2 SQIVND (reference sequence). The ends were cut back, 2 bases at V and 4 bases at J, with 5 bases in the middle. CDR3 length: 12 amino acids. CDR3 residues: CASSIQGYGYTF. DNA of the CDR3: TGTGCCAGTAGTATACAGGGCTATGGCTACACCTTC.

Details on this clone: This specimen includes other DNA sequences encoding the same CDR3. The chain recombines TRBV5-1 with TRBJ2-1; 10 bases match TRBD1. CDR3 length: 15 amino acids. The germline V gene encodes CDR1 SGHRS and CDR2 YFSETQ. The ends lost 4 bases at V and 2 bases at J; junction bases unmatched: 3. CDR3 nucleotides: TGCGCCAGCAGCGCGGGACAGGGGACCTACAATGAGCAGTTCTTC. This translates into CASSAGQGTYNEQFF. The whole variable domain, remainder taken from reference TRBV5-1 and TRBJ2-1, is KAGVTQTPRYLIKTRGQQVTLSCSPISGHRSVSWYQQTPGQGLQFLFEYFSETQRNKGNFPGRFSGRQFSNSRSEMNVSTLELGDSALYLCASSAGQGTYNEQFFGPGTRLTVL.

The table lists this clone with a count of one. The chain has TRBV5-1 and TRBJ1-4; 7 positions match TRBD1. The germline CDR1 and CDR2 sequences are SGHRS and YFSETQ. With 4 bases clipped from V and 3 bases from J, the junction kept 12 bases outside the gene matches. This CDR3 comprises 17 residues. The CDR3 protein is CASSRTGQHSANEKLFF. The CDR3, as DNA: TGCGCCAGCAGCAGGACAGGTCAACACTCGGCTAATGAAAAACTGTTTTTT.

This rearrangement joins TRBV19 to TRBJ1-4; 10 bases agree with TRBD1. V dropped 5 bases and J dropped 10; count of bases not matched to a gene: 7. Germline V gene sequence: CDR1 LNHDA, CDR2 SQIVND (reference sequence). The CDR3 has 14 amino acids. The CDR3 region has the DNA TGTGCCAGTAGTCCGGGACAGGGGATAGGAAAACTGTTTTTT. Its translation: CASSPGQGIGKLFF.

Only a few counts were recorded for this clone. V usage is TRBV19 and J usage is TRBJ2-7, with 8 bases identical to TRBD1. This CDR3 has 17 amino acids. Germline-derived CDR1 and CDR2 are LNHDA and SQIVND (reference sequence). V was pared by 6 bases and J by 1 base, with 14 bases of the junction left unmatched. The chain's CDR3 is CASSKGGAGGSSYEQYF. CDR3 coding DNA: TGTGCCAGTAGCAAAGGGGGAGCAGGGGGCTCTTCCTACGAGCAGTACTTC.

The J gene is TRBJ1-1, the V gene TRBV6-5; possibly TRBD1 for D (5 bases). The V end lost 5 bases, the J end lost 2 bases, and 15 bases lay between the germline ends. The germline gives CDR1 MNHEY, CDR2 SVGAGI. The CDR3 consists of 15 residues. For the CDR3, the DNA is TGTGCCAGCAGTATATCCCGACAGTTCAACACTGAAGCTTTCTTT. Encoded protein: CASSISRQFNTEAFF.

The rearrangement links TRBV7-9 to TRBJ2-3; D may be TRBD2 (6 bases). V lost 6 bases and J 2 bases, leaving 18 bases between the germline ends. CDR1 SEHNR and CDR2 FQNEAQ come from the germline V gene (reference sequence). This CDR3 has 16 residues. The CDR3 sequence: CASRTPAGLNTDTQYF. The CDR3 DNA is TGTGCCAGCAGAACCCCCGCGGGACTGAACACAGATACGCAGTATTTT.

This chain joins TRBV19 and TRBJ1-6; 8 nucleotides match TRBD1. The CDR3 sequence is 15 residues long. J lost 8 bases, V lost 3 bases, and 6 bases had no gene match. CDR1 is LNHDA and CDR2 is SQIVND in the germline V gene (reference sequence). The chain's CDR3 is CASSMDGQGDSPLHF. The CDR3, as DNA: TGTGCCAGTAGTATGGATGGACAGGGCGATTCACCCCTCCACTTT.

The rearrangement joins TRBV28 to TRBJ1-3; D gene ambiguous. Germline CDR1 is MDHEN and CDR2 is SYDVKM. The CDR3 contains 12 residues. Trimming removed 8 bases at V and 0 bases at J, with 5 bases between. This CDR3 reads CASLNSGNTIYF. CDR3 in DNA: TGTGCCAGCTTAAACTCTGGAAACACCATATATTTT.

V gene TRBV5-1 combines with J gene TRBJ1-1; D uncertain. V was clipped by 0 bases and J by 0 bases, with 6 bases between them. Germline CDR1 and CDR2: SGHRS and YFSETQ. This CDR3 is built from 14 residues. CDR3 coding DNA: TGCGCCAGCAGCTTGGACAGTATGAACACTGAAGCTTTCTTT. Translated, it gives CASSLDSMNTEAFF.